What follows are 22 T cell receptor beta chains derived from one specimen sequenced in a study of blood T cell repertoires in COVID-19. TCRdb keeps only in-frame clones here, not all; method: immunoSEQ multiplex PCR. The sample contains 200,000 to 300,000 clones, approximately 85% of which appear only once. The sample taken for sequencing was PBMCs or T cells enriched from blood (not recorded which). The receptors here all came from a woman aged 45-59 years with acute COVID-19.

This rearrangement joins TRBV19 to TRBJ1-5; perhaps TRBD1 as D (5 bases). Germline V gene lookup returns CDR1 LNHDA and CDR2 SQIVND (reference sequence). The CDR3 totals 16 residues. V lost 6 bases, J lost 4 bases, and 19 bases lay in between. CDR3: CASRKEPGRGNQPQHF. The DNA of the CDR3 is TGTGCCAGTAGGAAGGAACCAGGGCGGGGAAATCAGCCCCAGCATTTT.

This chain connects TRBV5-6 to TRBJ1-6; 11 nucleotides agree with TRBD1. This CDR3 contains 15 residues. The V gene end was trimmed by 1 base and the J gene end by 12 bases; junction bases not matched to a gene: 6. Looked up from germline, CDR1 is SGHDT and CDR2 is YYEEEE. The CDR3 reads CASSLPGTGGQPLHF. In DNA form, the CDR3 reads TGTGCCAGCAGCTTGCCGGGGACAGGGGGACAACCCCTCCACTTT.

The genes are TRBV5-8 and TRBJ2-2, with 9 bases matching TRBD2. Germline V gene sequence: CDR1 SGHTS, CDR2 YDEGEE. J gave up 3 bases and V 4 bases, and 10 bases lay outside the gene matches. There are 17 residues in the CDR3. CDR3 DNA: TGTGCCAGCAGCCCACCCCCCCGACTAGCGGACACCGGGGAGCTGTTTTTT. This codes for CASSPPPRLADTGELFF.

The chain links TRBV4-2 to TRBJ1-1; 9 positions match TRBD1. V gave up 1 base and J gave up 5 bases; unmatched junction bases: 8. Germline CDR1 is LGHNA and CDR2 is YNFKEQ. The CDR3 contains 16 residues. The CDR3 sequence: CASSQVSQGARTEAFF. The CDR3 DNA reads TGTGCCAGCAGCCAAGTTTCACAGGGGGCGCGAACTGAAGCTTTCTTT.

The rearrangement joins TRBV14 to TRBJ2-7; 8 bases are shared with TRBD1. The CDR3 has 15 residues. The germline gives CDR1 SGHDN, CDR2 FVKESK. The ends lost 0 bases at V and 4 bases at J; junction bases unmatched: 5. In DNA, the CDR3 is TGTGCCAGCAGCCAAGATGCAGGGGGCTGGTACGAGCAGTACTTC. Protein: CASSQDAGGWYEQYF.

This sequence joins TRBV7-2 and TRBJ2-1; 9 bases line up with TRBD2. Germline V gene data show CDR1 as SGHTA and CDR2 as FQGNSA. This CDR3 is built from 15 residues. V shed 5 bases and J 7 bases; nucleotides not matched to a gene: 9. CDR3 sequence reads: CASSRQPTSGNEQFF. CDR3 bases: TGTGCCAGCAGCCGCCAGCCCACTAGCGGGAATGAGCAGTTCTTC. The complete variable domain, with remaining parts taken from reference TRBV7-2 and TRBJ2-1, reads GAGVSQSPSNKVTEKGKDVELRCDPISGHTALYWYRQSLGQGLEFLIYFQGNSAPDKSGLPSDRFSAERTGGSVSTLTIQRTQQEDSAVYLCASSRQPTSGNEQFFGPGTRLTVL.

The chain has TRBV6-5 and TRBJ2-7; TRBD1 matches 8 bases. CDR1 and CDR2 from the germline V gene are MNHEY and SVGAGI. The CDR3 extends over 14 amino acids. V dropped 6 bases and J dropped 2; count of bases not matched to a gene: 6. The CDR3 bases are TGTGCCAGCAGCCCGGGACAGGCGACCTACGAGCAGTACTTC. Amino acids: CASSPGQATYEQYF.

The chain carries TRBV7-3 and TRBJ2-2; 10 bases agree with TRBD1. This CDR3 contains 17 residues. Trimming cost V 4 bases and J 1 base; bases outside gene matches: 6. CDR1 and CDR2 (germline): SGHTA, FQGTGA. The CDR3 is CASSYQTGGLNTGELFF. Written as DNA, the CDR3 is TGTGCCAGCAGCTATCAGACAGGGGGCTTGAACACCGGGGAGCTGTTTTTT.

CDR3 nucleotide sequence: TGCAGCGTTTCCACAGGGACCAATCAGCCCCAGCATTTT. Translation: CSVSTGTNQPQHF. V gene TRBV29-1 combines with J gene TRBJ1-5, with D possibly being TRBD1 (6 bases). Deletions cut 5 bases from V and 3 bases from J, with 11 bases between. In germline, CDR1 is SQVTM, CDR2 ANQGSEA. There are 13 residues in the CDR3.

The V call is TRBV30, the J call TRBJ1-1; no firm D call. Trimming took off 2 bases at V and 1 base at J, with 8 bases between the two ends. Germline CDR1 reads GTSNPN; CDR2 reads SVGIG (reference sequence). This CDR3 has 13 amino acids. The CDR3 DNA reads TGTGCCTGGAGTTTCACTGAGAACACTGAAGCTTTCTTT. Amino acid sequence: CAWSFTENTEAFF.

The rearrangement uses TRBV18 and TRBJ2-6; 10 nucleotides agree with TRBD1. Germline lookup yields CDR1 KGHSH and CDR2 LQKENI. Trimming took 8 bases from V and 2 from J; bases not matched to a gene: 6. The CDR3 is made up of 16 amino acids. Here the CDR3 DNA reads TGTGCCAGCGACAGGGGGCCTCAAACTGGGGCCAACGTCCTGACTTTC. This sequence encodes CASDRGPQTGANVLTF.

This chain connects TRBV7-2 to TRBJ1-2; D is unclear. This CDR3 comprises 15 residues. CDR1 is SGHTA, CDR2 FQGNSA, per germline. V lost 3 bases and J 0 bases, leaving 11 bases between the germline ends. The CDR3 nucleotides are TGTGCCAGCAGCTTCGGAGACCCCTCTAACTATGGCTACACCTTC. Its protein is CASSFGDPSNYGYTF.

The chain couples TRBV13 to TRBJ2-1; possible D gene TRBD2, 5 bases. V was cut by 4 bases and J by 1 base, with 14 bases left in between. CDR1 and CDR2 (germline): PRHDT, FYEKMQ (reference sequence). The CDR3 extends over 16 amino acids. CDR3 in amino acids: CASSSRRRSSYNEQFF. CDR3 DNA: TGTGCCAGCAGCTCCCGACGGAGGAGTTCCTACAATGAGCAGTTCTTC.

The chain has TRBV15 and TRBJ1-5; D remains unclear. CDR1 and CDR2 from the germline V gene are LNHNV and YYDKDF (reference sequence). The CDR3 is 16 amino acids. The V gene lost 3 bases and the J gene lost 2 bases, with 14 bases spanning the gap. The CDR3 sequence: CATSSGVPGGNQPQHF. The DNA for the CDR3 is TGTGCCACCAGCAGCGGGGTCCCCGGCGGCAATCAGCCCCAGCATTTT.

The CDR3 protein is CASSRPGQGFSEQYF. DNA of the CDR3: TGTGCCAGCAGCCGACCGGGACAGGGTTTTTCCGAGCAGTACTTC. This sequence joins TRBV14 and TRBJ2-7; 9 bases fit TRBD1. Germline V lookup: CDR1 SGHDN, CDR2 FVKESK. CDR3 length: 15 residues. J was trimmed by 6 bases and V by 4 bases; bases with no gene match: 10.

The table lists this clone with a few counts. The chain has TRBV5-1 and TRBJ2-1; the match to TRBD2 covers 13 bases. Trimming at V came to 6 bases and at J to 3 bases, leaving 6 bases not matched to a gene. CDR3 length: 16 amino acids. The germline CDR1 and CDR2 sequences are SGHRS and YFSETQ. The CDR3 nucleotides read TGCGCCAGCACCCCGACTAGCGGGGGGAACTACAATGAGCAGTTCTTC. Translating gives CASTPTSGGNYNEQFF.

V is TRBV29-1 and J is TRBJ1-2; D remains ambiguous. This CDR3 has 12 amino acids. The V gene lost 5 bases and the J gene lost 8 bases, with 15 bases spanning the gap. Germline assignment: CDR1 SQVTM and CDR2 ANQGSEA. CDR3 region: CSVSGPLFGYTF. Here the CDR3 DNA reads TGCAGCGTTTCTGGGCCCCTCTTCGGCTACACCTTC.

This rearrangement joins TRBV7-2 to TRBJ2-3, with TRBD2 matching over 15 bases. This CDR3 has 16 residues. From germline, CDR1 is SGHTA and CDR2 FQGNSA. The V segment lost 4 bases and the J segment 4 bases; nucleotides outside the gene matches: 3. The CDR3 sequence: CASSWTSGGAADTQYF. The CDR3, as DNA: TGTGCCAGCAGCTGGACTAGCGGGGGGGCCGCAGATACGCAGTATTTT.

The chain recombines TRBV5-4 with TRBJ2-5; 8 bases match TRBD2. The CDR3 covers 14 residues. Germline assignment: CDR1 SGHNT and CDR2 YYREEE (reference sequence). Germline trimming cut 4 bases from V and 4 bases from J; bases unmatched to any gene: 6. The DNA for the CDR3 is TGTGCCAGCAGCGTCCCGGGGGGGCGAGAGACCCAGTACTTC. Residues: CASSVPGGRETQYF.

Points on this clone: The junction departs from the called germline gene at one end, perhaps through a read error. The chain recombines TRBV7-9 with TRBJ2-7, with no clear D. The CDR3 runs 13 residues. Germline V gene sequence: CDR1 SEHNR, CDR2 FQNEAQ (reference sequence). The CDR3, as DNA: TGTGCCAGCAGCTTAGAACAGAGCTACGGGCAGTACTTC. Its translation: CASSLEQSYGQYF. The whole variable domain, remainder taken from reference TRBV7-9 and TRBJ2-7, is DTGVSQNPRHKITKRGQNVTFRCDPISEHNRLYWYRQTLGQGPEFLTYFQNEAQLEKSRLLSDRFSAERPKGSFSTLEIQRTEQGDSAMYLCASSLEQSYGQYFGPGTRLTVT.

The chain has TRBV30 and TRBJ1-1; D may be TRBD1 (5 bases). V lost 4 bases to trimming and J lost 1 base, with 16 bases between them. Germline V gene sequence: CDR1 GTSNPN, CDR2 SVGIG (reference sequence). The CDR3 loop spans 15 amino acids. The chain's CDR3 is CAWIVPGGANTEAFF. CDR3 DNA: TGTGCCTGGATAGTACCAGGTGGGGCGAACACTGAAGCTTTCTTT.

The V and J genes are TRBV10-3 and TRBJ1-1; D remains ambiguous. The CDR3 length is 12 residues. Trimming took off 5 bases at V and 1 base at J, with 5 bases between the two ends. CDR1 and CDR2 (germline): ENHRY, SYGVKD. In nucleotides, the CDR3 is TGTGCCATCAGTCGGGAGAACACTGAAGCTTTCTTT. It translates to CAISRENTEAFF.